What follows describes a single T cell receptor beta chain. What this receptor recognizes is not known. No much larger clone is present one base from it, and per-base qualities are unavailable. Receptors were amplified or captured by the immunoSEQ multiplex PCR assay. What TCRdb holds here is the immuneACCESS table cut down to in-frame rearrangements. Part of the clones is not present; checked against another copy, under half of the missing clones reflect an unresolved V gene, and the others are unexplained. Within this sample are over 50,000 clones, with roughly 95% of them counted one time only. Around 4% of the sample is taken by the ten largest. The source of the sample is a study of technical replicates of blood from a handful of donors (dated by TCRdb to 2016 to 2017). From the cysteine through the phenylalanine, the CDR3 covers 15 amino acids. Only the CDR3 part of the read is kept: 45 bases, read in frame from the first base. V is cut by 1 base and J by 0 bases, and the space between the germline ends is 9 bases. For CDR1 and CDR2, the germline V gene (reference sequence) lists GTSNPN and SVGIG.

The TCR originated in a human donor in good health. Some clones in this sample may be carry-over from other donors' samples. The V and J genes are TRBV30 and TRBJ1-4, with no D gene named confidently. The material sequenced was PBMCs. The nucleotide sequence reads TGTGCCTGGAGTGCACAGAACCCAACTAATGAAAAACTGTTTTTT. This translates into CAWSAQNPTNEKLFF. This CDR3, with the reference TRBV30 and TRBJ1-4 proteins standing in past its ends, gives the full variable domain SQTIHQWPATLVQPVGSPLSLECTVEGTSNPNLYWYRQAAGRGLQLLFYSVGIGQISSEVPQNLSASRPQDRQFILSSKKLLLSDSGFYLCAWSAQNPTNEKLFFGSGTQLSVL.